The clone carrying this T cell receptor beta chain has only one observation. Its antigen is currently unknown. This record comes from a study of cytomegalovirus exposure and HLA in healthy donors. Study in general: A preliminary data release comprised approximately 85 million unique TCRs obtained from HLA-typed donors. Study-level findings and limits: Cytomegalovirus status, reportedly, was diagnosed with high specificity and sensitivity by the classifier. Roughly even sequencing depth across donors was the assumption behind the presence/absence analyses. Immune exposure data for these donors was limited to CMV serostatus.

The V gene end was trimmed by 2 bases and the J gene end by 4 bases; junction bases not matched to a gene: 1. Germline V gene lookup returns CDR1 SGHTA and CDR2 FQGTGA. This CDR3 is 13 amino acids long. PCR amplification relied on 60 Vbeta primers (plus 13 Jbeta primers). Repertoires were generated with immunoSEQ multiplex PCR, while TCRdb's copy carries only in-frame clones and drops some. This table has some 140,000 clones, less than 90% appearing once. The chain links TRBV7-3 to TRBJ1-2, with TRBD1 matching over 7 bases. This clonotype originated in a man in his forties or fifties in good health and CMV-seronegative. Sequenced: PBMCs. The CDR3: CASSLGTAYGYTF. Written as DNA, the CDR3 is TGTGCCAGCAGCTTAGGGACAGCCTATGGCTACACCTTC.